This T cell receptor (beta chain) originates from a study of T-cell reconstitution after alpha-beta-depleted transplantation in children. Construction of the TCRbeta library involved unique molecular identifiers. TCRdb redid the calling of the PCR reads with MiXCR, one entry per CDR3 protein. The table includes under 350,000 distinct CDR3 sequences, 9.9% detected once. V was pared by 3 bases and J by 0 bases, with 4 bases of the junction left unmatched. Germline V lookup: CDR1 SGHTS, CDR2 YDEGEE. The CDR3 has 15 amino acids. This rearrangement joins TRBV5-8 to TRBJ2-5; 8 nucleotides align to TRBD1. Here the sequenced sample was PBMCs from the stem cell graft donor, taken from the stem cell graft. The clonotype comes from a human donor who donated a stem cell graft to a child with SCID. The DNA of the CDR3 is TGTGCCAGCAGCTCGGGGACAGGCTACCAAGAGACCCAGTACTTC. Protein: CASSSGTGYQETQYF.